This passage covers 30 T cell receptor beta chains from one sample sequenced in a study of vaccination effects on CD4 cells after COVID-19. Cultured cells yielded isolated CD4+ T cells after less than 11 days. Two-dose BNT162b2 or mRNA-1273 vaccination was given to participants. No cognate antigen is known for these TCRs. Assay used: immunoSEQ multiplex PCR; TCRdb lists only in-frame clones, some missing. The sample lists tens of thousands of clones, roughly 74% occurring once. The sequenced sample was CD4+ T cells from PBMCs cultured without peptide, obtained after COVID-19 vaccination. Receptors were obtained from a human donor who received a COVID-19 vaccine.

The CDR3 nucleotides are TGTGCCAGCAGTTACTCGGGTTCCTATAATTCACCCCTCCACTTT. Protein: CASSYSGSYNSPLHF. V gene TRBV6-5 combines with J gene TRBJ1-6; D call uncertain. The CDR3 contains 15 residues. Germline CDR1 and CDR2: MNHEY and SVGAGI. Trimming stripped 0 bases from V and 1 base from J, with 4 bases between.

V is TRBV9 and J is TRBJ2-3; TRBD2 might be the D (5 bases). The V end lost 0 bases, the J end lost 2 bases, and 7 bases lay between the germline ends. The germline gives CDR1 SGDLS, CDR2 YYNGEE. This CDR3 is built from 14 residues. CDR3 nucleotide sequence: TGTGCCAGCAGCGTAGGGACTGACACAGATACGCAGTATTTT. It specifies CASSVGTDTDTQYF. Complete variable domain (other parts from reference TRBV9 and TRBJ2-3): DSGVTQTPKHLITATGQRVTLRCSPRSGDLSVYWYQQSLDQGLQFLIQYYNGEERAKGNILERFSAQQFPDLHSELNLSSLELGDSALYFCASSVGTDTDTQYFGPGTRLTVL.

This rearrangement joins TRBV27 to TRBJ2-7, with 12 bases lining up with TRBD1. Trimming cost V 6 bases and J 6 bases; bases outside gene matches: 9. The length of the CDR3 is 15 residues. CDR1 is MNHEY, CDR2 SMNVEV, per germline (reference sequence). CDR3 amino acids: CASRSSGQGAGEQYV. The CDR3 nucleotides are TGTGCCAGCAGGTCCTCGGGACAGGGGGCCGGCGAGCAGTACGTC.

This chain uses TRBV7-9 with TRBJ2-5; D not certain. Germline values: CDR1 SEHNR, CDR2 FQNEAQ (reference sequence). The CDR3 is 14 residues long. V gave up 6 bases and J gave up 2 bases, with 13 bases separating them. CDR3 bases: TGTGCCAGCAGGGAAGAAGGGCTGCAAGAGACCCAGTACTTC. Translating it yields CASREEGLQETQYF. Using reference TRBV7-9 and TRBJ2-5 for the parts outside the CDR3, the full variable domain is DTGVSQNPRHKITKRGQNVTFRCDPISEHNRLYWYRQTLGQGPEFLTYFQNEAQLEKSRLLSDRFSAERPKGSFSTLEIQRTEQGDSAMYLCASREEGLQETQYFGPGTRLLVL.

The gene calls are TRBV11-2 and TRBJ1-2; maybe TRBD1 (6 bases). The length of the CDR3 is 17 residues. CDR1 and CDR2 (germline): SGHAT, FQNNGV. Trimming shortened V by 0 bases and J by 0 bases, and 14 bases separated the two germline ends. For the CDR3, the DNA is TGTGCCAGCAGCTTAGATTGGAGGACAGCTCCTAACTATGGCTACACCTTC. It translates to CASSLDWRTAPNYGYTF.

The chain recombines TRBV5-1 with TRBJ1-2; TRBD1 might be the D (6 bases). The CDR3 runs to 16 residues. V was shortened by 0 bases and J by 1 base, with 13 bases between the two germline ends. CDR1 and CDR2 (germline): SGHRS, YFSETQ. This CDR3 is CASSLGDQGLNYGYTF. CDR3 in DNA: TGCGCCAGCAGCTTGGGAGACCAGGGGCTTAACTATGGCTACACCTTC.

A few counts support this clone. The chain recombines TRBV7-2 with TRBJ1-5, with unresolved D. CDR3 length: 14 amino acids. Between the trimmed V and J ends, which lost 5 bases and 8 bases, there was a span of 16 bases. Germline V gene data show CDR1 as SGHTA and CDR2 as FQGNSA. CDR3 sequence reads: CASSRGGPSEPQHF. CDR3 coding DNA: TGTGCCAGCAGCCGGGGTGGGCCCAGTGAGCCCCAGCATTTT.

The chain combines TRBV27 with TRBJ2-7, with TRBD1 identical over 7 bases. The J segment lost 3 bases and the V segment lost 5 bases, leaving 13 bases of the junction unmatched. There are 16 residues in the CDR3. Germline assignment: CDR1 MNHEY and CDR2 SMNVEV (reference sequence). The CDR3, as DNA: TGTGCCAGCAGTCGAAAGGGGGCAGGGGGAATCTACGAGCAGTACGTC. This encodes CASSRKGAGGIYEQYV.

V usage is TRBV20-1 and J usage is TRBJ2-7, with TRBD2 as a possible D gene (6 bases). This CDR3 contains 11 residues. Germline values: CDR1 DFQATT, CDR2 SNEGSKA (reference sequence). V shed 3 bases and J shed 7 bases, with 10 bases lying between them. The DNA for the CDR3 is TGCAGTGCTAGTGGGACTCGGGAGCAGTACGTC. Its translation: CSASGTREQYV.

The chain's CDR3 is CASSPRTGEVYNEQFF. DNA for the CDR3: TGCGCCAGCAGCCCTAGGACAGGGGAGGTATACAATGAGCAGTTCTTC. The V call is TRBV5-1, the J call TRBJ2-1; 9 bases fit TRBD1. The CDR3 runs 16 residues. J gave up 4 bases and V 4 bases, and 9 bases lay outside the gene matches. Germline CDR1 and CDR2: SGHRS and YFSETQ.

The J gene is TRBJ1-6, the V gene TRBV9; 9 bases agree with TRBD1. The length of the CDR3 is 14 residues. The V and J ends lost 3 bases and 9 bases, in that order; junction bases with no gene match: 4. Germline loops: CDR1 SGDLS, CDR2 YYNGEE. The CDR3 is CASSGTGVLSPLHF. The CDR3 DNA sequence: TGTGCCAGCAGCGGGACAGGGGTTCTTTCACCCCTCCACTTT.

CDR3 in amino acids: CSPYRNRDRGLTGELFF. CDR3 in DNA: TGCAGCCCATACCGAAACCGGGACAGGGGGCTCACCGGGGAGCTGTTTTTT. This chain connects TRBV29-1 to TRBJ2-2; TRBD1 matches at 12 bases. Germline CDR1 is SQVTM and CDR2 is ANQGSEA. There are 17 residues in the CDR3. J was trimmed by 4 bases and V by 8 bases; bases with no gene match: 14.

CDR3 coding DNA: TGTGCCAGCAGCTTGGGGCTTGGGGGAATGGGAACTGAAGCTTTCTTT. This gives the protein CASSLGLGGMGTEAFF. The V and J genes are TRBV7-2 and TRBJ1-1, with a tentative D call TRBD1 (5 bases). Trimming removed 3 bases from V and 5 bases from J, with 19 bases in between. The CDR3 is 16 residues long. Per germline, CDR1 SGHTA and CDR2 FQGNSA. The full variable domain, its missing parts supplied by reference TRBV7-2 and TRBJ1-1, is GAGVSQSPSNKVTEKGKDVELRCDPISGHTALYWYRQSLGQGLEFLIYFQGNSAPDKSGLPSDRFSAERTGGSVSTLTIQRTQQEDSAVYLCASSLGLGGMGTEAFFGQGTRLTVV.

This clone showed up just once. One end of the junction does not line up with germline, which may come from a read error. This chain connects TRBV7-9 to TRBJ1-4, with D possibly TRBD1 on 6 matching bases. Per germline, CDR1 SEHNR and CDR2 FQNEAQ (reference sequence). This CDR3 region has 14 residues. CDR3 DNA sequence: TGTGCCAGCAGCACCGGGACAACTAGTGAAAAACTGTTTTTT. Translating it yields CASSTGTTSEKLFF.

The chain uses TRBV5-1 and TRBJ2-2; unclear D gene. V was pared by 4 bases and J by 3 bases, with 16 bases between. CDR1 and CDR2 (germline): SGHRS, YFSETQ. The CDR3 spans 16 residues. Here the CDR3 reads CASSLPTASDTGELFF. For the CDR3, the DNA is TGCGCCAGCAGCCTCCCCACAGCATCGGACACCGGGGAGCTGTTTTTT. Complete variable domain (other parts from reference TRBV5-1 and TRBJ2-2): KAGVTQTPRYLIKTRGQQVTLSCSPISGHRSVSWYQQTPGQGLQFLFEYFSETQRNKGNFPGRFSGRQFSNSRSEMNVSTLELGDSALYLCASSLPTASDTGELFFGEGSRLTVL.

The rearrangement links TRBV9 to TRBJ2-5, with 8 bases matching TRBD2. There are 19 residues in the CDR3. Germline assignment: CDR1 SGDLS and CDR2 YYNGEE. J lost 3 bases, V lost 0 bases, and 16 bases had no gene match. CDR3 protein: CASSVGISSGGWKKETQYF. The CDR3 bases are TGTGCCAGCAGCGTAGGTATTTCCAGCGGGGGCTGGAAGAAAGAGACCCAGTACTTC.

J is TRBJ2-2 and V is TRBV18; D possibly corresponds to TRBD2 (6 bases). The CDR3 totals 16 residues. The ends were cut back, 1 base at V and 5 bases at J, with 14 bases in the middle. Germline V gene lookup returns CDR1 KGHSH and CDR2 LQKENI. In nucleotides, the CDR3 is TGTGCCAGCTCACCACAGTTCGGGGGAGGAACCGGGGAGCTGTTTTTT. Translated, it gives CASSPQFGGGTGELFF.

The V gene is TRBV6-5, the J gene TRBJ2-7; tentative D call: TRBD1 (5 bases). V lost 7 bases and J lost 3, with 7 bases in between. The CDR3 consists of 11 residues. The germline V gene encodes CDR1 MNHEY and CDR2 SVGAGI. CDR3 nucleotides: TGTGCCAGCAAGACAGTCTACGAGCAGTACGTC. It is translated as CASKTVYEQYV.

This clone was observed a handful of times. The chain combines TRBV9 with TRBJ1-6; 7 bases align to TRBD1. The germline gives CDR1 SGDLS, CDR2 YYNGEE. Trimming cost V 3 bases and J 3 bases; bases outside gene matches: 3. This CDR3 is 15 amino acids long. The CDR3 region has the DNA TGTGCCAGCAGCGCTAGACAGGGCTATAATTCACCCCTCCACTTT. It yields the protein CASSARQGYNSPLHF. The full variable domain, its missing parts supplied by reference TRBV9 and TRBJ1-6, is DSGVTQTPKHLITATGQRVTLRCSPRSGDLSVYWYQQSLDQGLQFLIQYYNGEERAKGNILERFSAQQFPDLHSELNLSSLELGDSALYFCASSARQGYNSPLHFGNGTRLTVT.

V and J are TRBV5-1 and TRBJ2-2, with D hard to call. V was clipped by 4 bases and J by 2 bases, with 9 bases between them. The CDR3 has 14 amino acids. CDR1 and CDR2 (germline): SGHRS, YFSETQ. As DNA, the CDR3 is TGCGCCAGCAGCGGGATTGTAAACACCGGGGAGCTGTTTTTT. It codes for CASSGIVNTGELFF.

The V call is TRBV3-1 (or the pseudogene TRBV3-2), the J call TRBJ1-5; 7 bases agree with TRBD1. In germline, CDR1 is LGHDT, CDR2 YNNKEL (reference sequence). J lost 6 bases, V lost 4 bases, and 6 bases had no gene match. This CDR3 is 14 amino acids long. The CDR3 region has the DNA TGTGCCAGCAGCCTCCAGGAGGGGGCTCAGCCCCAGCATTTT. Its translation: CASSLQEGAQPQHF.

V gene TRBV19 combines with J gene TRBJ1-4; D may be TRBD1 (5 bases). The CDR3 is 14 amino acids. The germline V gene encodes CDR1 LNHDA and CDR2 SQIVND (reference sequence). The V end lost 3 bases, the J end lost 10 bases, and 15 bases lay between the germline ends. The CDR3 nucleotides read TGTGCCAGTAGTATGAGGGGCCCCGAGGGAAAACTGTTTTTT. Protein: CASSMRGPEGKLFF.

This clone appeared once. V usage is TRBV5-1 and J usage is TRBJ2-3; tentative D call: TRBD1 (5 bases). V lost 0 bases and J lost 2, with 13 bases in between. Germline loops: CDR1 SGHRS, CDR2 YFSETQ. This CDR3 has 16 residues. The CDR3 region has the DNA TGCGCCAGCAGCTTGGTCAGGGCCACCCCCACAGATACGCAGTATTTT. It translates to CASSLVRATPTDTQYF.

This chain uses TRBV18 with TRBJ1-1, with D perhaps TRBD1 (6 bases). Germline assignment: CDR1 KGHSH and CDR2 LQKENI. This CDR3 has 15 amino acids. Trimming stripped 1 base from V and 0 bases from J, with 9 bases between. The CDR3 loop is CASSPQGGLNTEAFF. The DNA for the CDR3 is TGTGCCAGCTCACCACAGGGGGGATTGAACACTGAAGCTTTCTTT.

This sequence joins TRBV9 and TRBJ1-5; 7 nucleotides align to TRBD1. The germline V gene has CDR1 SGDLS and CDR2 YYNGEE. The V and J ends lost 4 bases and 4 bases, in that order; junction bases with no gene match: 2. This CDR3 comprises 13 residues. The CDR3 protein is CASSIQGNQPQHF. The DNA for the CDR3 is TGTGCCAGCAGCATACAGGGGAATCAGCCCCAGCATTTT.

V and J are TRBV5-5 and TRBJ2-5; tentatively, D is TRBD2 (6 bases). CDR1 is SGHKS, CDR2 YYEKEE, per germline (reference sequence). V lost 5 bases and J lost 0, with 17 bases in between. The CDR3 is made up of 16 amino acids. The DNA of the CDR3 is TGTGCCAGCAGACTGGACTACATGACGTACCAAGAGACCCAGTACTTC. This gives the protein CASRLDYMTYQETQYF.

The rearrangement uses TRBV28 and TRBJ1-5; D unresolved. Germline V gene lookup returns CDR1 MDHEN and CDR2 SYDVKM. Trimming removed 6 bases at V and 0 bases at J, with 6 bases between. The CDR3 is made up of 13 amino acids. CDR3 loop: CASSLYSNQPQHF. In DNA, the CDR3 is TGTGCCAGCAGCCTCTATAGCAATCAGCCCCAGCATTTT.

A remark on this clone: The same CDR3 arises from other DNA sequences in this sample as well. V usage is TRBV28 and J usage is TRBJ2-2; D unresolved. Germline V lookup: CDR1 MDHEN, CDR2 SYDVKM. This CDR3 is 14 amino acids long. V lost 2 bases to trimming and J lost 1 base, with 5 bases between them. The chain's CDR3 is CASSLQQNTGELFF. CDR3 coding DNA: TGTGCCAGCAGTTTACAGCAGAACACCGGGGAGCTGTTTTTT.

DNA for the CDR3: TGTGCCAGCAGCCAACTAGCGGGGCAAAACACCGGGGAGCTGTTTTTT. Residues: CASSQLAGQNTGELFF. This chain links TRBV28 with TRBJ2-2; 10 bases map to TRBD2. V lost 6 bases to trimming and J lost 2 bases; unmatched junction nucleotides: 6. There are 16 residues in the CDR3. Germline V gene sequence: CDR1 MDHEN, CDR2 SYDVKM.

The chain is built from TRBV5-5 and TRBJ1-1, with D unclear. CDR1 is SGHKS and CDR2 is YYEKEE in the germline V gene (reference sequence). V lost 5 bases, J lost 0 bases, and 2 bases lay in between. The CDR3 totals 11 residues. The CDR3 nucleotides are TGTGCCAGCAGGGTGAACACTGAAGCTTTCTTT. Translating gives CASRVNTEAFF.